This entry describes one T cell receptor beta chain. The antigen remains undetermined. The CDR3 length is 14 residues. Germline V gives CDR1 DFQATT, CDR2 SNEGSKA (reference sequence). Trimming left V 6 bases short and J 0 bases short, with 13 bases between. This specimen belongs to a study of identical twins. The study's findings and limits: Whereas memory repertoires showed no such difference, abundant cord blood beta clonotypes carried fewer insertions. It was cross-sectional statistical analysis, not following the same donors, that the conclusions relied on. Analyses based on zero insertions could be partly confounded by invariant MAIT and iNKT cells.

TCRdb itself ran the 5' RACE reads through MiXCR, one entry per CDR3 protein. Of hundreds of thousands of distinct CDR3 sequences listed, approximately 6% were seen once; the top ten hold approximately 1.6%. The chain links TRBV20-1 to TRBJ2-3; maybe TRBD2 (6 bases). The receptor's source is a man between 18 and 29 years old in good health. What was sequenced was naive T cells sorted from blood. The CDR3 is CSAHGLLSTDTQYF. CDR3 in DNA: TGCAGTGCCCACGGACTACTGAGCACAGATACGCAGTATTTT.